This note documents a single T cell receptor (beta chain) sequence. This entry belongs to a study of blood T cell repertoires in COVID-19. At the level of the study: T cells, B-cell-depleted T cells, or PBMCs provided the cDNA or gDNA that served as material.

As processed by the authors: By means of reference gene primer amplification, nucleated cell counts were estimated. TCRdb's table, derived via immunoSEQ multiplex PCR, lists solely in-frame clones and lacks some. V and J calls and clone size follow that table, whereas D and trimming were derived from the DNA. The sample includes roughly 180,000 clones, approximately 80% seen only once; the top ten take more than 6.5%. Looked up from germline, CDR1 is MNHEY and CDR2 is SVGEGT. The CDR3 contains 15 residues. Losses at the gene ends were 2 bases for V and 2 bases for J; bases not matched to a gene: 5. The TCR originated in a woman aged 45-60 years with active or convalescent COVID-19. The sample taken for sequencing was peripheral blood. The chain joins TRBV6-2 or TRBV6-3 to TRBJ2-7; 8 nucleotides align to TRBD2. The CDR3 spells CASSYSQRGTYEQYF. The CDR3 nucleotides are TGTGCCAGCAGTTACAGCCAGCGGGGGACCTACGAGCAGTACTTC.